This T cell receptor beta chain was sequenced in a study of OX40 agonist ivuxolimab in advanced cancers. Overall study context: Around 40% of patients had received prior checkpoint inhibitor therapy.

In regard to this clone: The antigen is not known.

Germline CDR1 SGDLS, CDR2 YYNGEE. V shed 6 bases and J shed 1 base, with 7 bases lying between them. CDR3 length equals 13 residues. Sequenced by immunoSEQ multiplex PCR; TCRdb stores in-frame clones only, minus some. The table lists 11,000 to 15,000 clones, approximately 80% of them singletons. Study-level findings and limits: The mean number of expanded clones was higher in CD8+ T cells than in CD4+. Partly responding patients at 0.1-3.0 mg/kg showed some of the smallest clonal expansion.

V and J are TRBV9 and TRBJ2-2; weak D call: TRBD1 (6 bases). The source was CD4+ or CD8+ T cells sorted from blood, collected in a trial of the OX40 agonist ivuxolimab. The TCR was taken from an adult with an advanced solid tumor such as melanoma, head and neck, liver or kidney cancer. The CDR3 here is CASKDRNTGELFF. The CDR3, as DNA: TGTGCCAGCAAGGACAGGAACACCGGGGAGCTGTTTTTT.